Here is one TCR beta chain with its context. Its antigen is currently unknown. This sample was included in a study of T-cell reconstitution after alpha-beta-depleted transplantation in children. Germline CDR1 ENHRY, CDR2 SYGVKD. J was trimmed by 4 bases and V by 4 bases; bases with no gene match: 6. CDR3 length: 14 residues. Study results and limitations: About two months after transplant, alpha-beta T cells reportedly came from several hundred expanded graft clones. For some patients, TCRbeta diversity was high at day 60 because of recipient T cells and thymic progenitors that survived.

Researchers prepared the TCRbeta library using unique molecular identifiers, the study reports. TCRdb ran MiXCR on the PCR reads and lists one entry per CDR3 protein. Of more than 300,000 distinct CDR3 sequences listed, roughly 16% are singletons. The receptor's source is a male patient under 10 years old who had a stem cell transplant for acute lymphoblastic leukemia, so the T cells may come from the graft donor. This rearrangement joins TRBV10-3 to TRBJ1-1; 7 bases are a match to TRBD1. The sequencing here drew on PBMCs, mostly from graft donor cells, taken 360 days after TCRalphabeta/CD19-depleted stem cell transplant. CDR3 sequence: CAISVDREFTEAFF. The CDR3 coding sequence is TGTGCCATCAGTGTCGACAGGGAATTCACTGAAGCTTTCTTT.